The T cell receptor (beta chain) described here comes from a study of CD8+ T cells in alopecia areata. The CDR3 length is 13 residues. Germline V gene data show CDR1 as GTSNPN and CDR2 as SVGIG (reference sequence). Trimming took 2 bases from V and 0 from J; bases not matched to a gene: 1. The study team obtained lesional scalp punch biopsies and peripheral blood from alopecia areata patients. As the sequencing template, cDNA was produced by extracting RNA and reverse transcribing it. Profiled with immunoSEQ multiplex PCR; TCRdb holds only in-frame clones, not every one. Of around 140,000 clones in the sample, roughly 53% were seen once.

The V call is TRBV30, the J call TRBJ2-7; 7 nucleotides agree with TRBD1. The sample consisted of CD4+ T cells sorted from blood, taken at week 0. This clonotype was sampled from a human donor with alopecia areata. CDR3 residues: CAWSRGHSYEQYF. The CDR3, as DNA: TGTGCCTGGAGTAGGGGGCACTCCTACGAGCAGTACTTC.